This TCR beta chain was captured in a study of response to subunit inactivated influenza vaccine. TCRdb reprocessed the RT-PCR reads via MiXCR and lists one record per CDR3 protein. The sample has about 780,000 distinct CDR3 sequences; less than 20% are singletons. J lost 1 base, V lost 4 bases, and 6 bases had no gene match. Germline V lookup: CDR1 KGHDR, CDR2 SFDVKD. The CDR3 spans 16 residues. The chain uses TRBV24-1 and TRBJ2-5, with 9 bases that match TRBD1. The TCR sequence derives from a man over 45 who received an inactivated influenza vaccine. This sample comprised PBMCs from blood, obtained roughly 5 days after vaccination. DNA of the CDR3: TGTGCCACCAGTGAGGCCGGGACAGGGATCCAAGAGACCCAGTACTTC. It is translated as CATSEAGTGIQETQYF.